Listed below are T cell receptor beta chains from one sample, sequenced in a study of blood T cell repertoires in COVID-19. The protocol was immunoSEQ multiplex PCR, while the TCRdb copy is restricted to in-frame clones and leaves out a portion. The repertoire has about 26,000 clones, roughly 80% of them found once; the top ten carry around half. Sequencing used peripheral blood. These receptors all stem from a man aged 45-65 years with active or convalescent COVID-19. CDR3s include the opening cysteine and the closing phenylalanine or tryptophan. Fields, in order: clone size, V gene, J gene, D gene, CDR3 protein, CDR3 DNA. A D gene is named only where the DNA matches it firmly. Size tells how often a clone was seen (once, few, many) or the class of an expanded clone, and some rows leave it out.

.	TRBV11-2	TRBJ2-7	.	CASSKRLAELWEQYF	TGTGCCAGCAGCAAGCGGCTAGCCGAACTTTGGGAGCAGTACTTC
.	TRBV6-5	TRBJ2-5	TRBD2	CASSSGTETQYF	TGTGCCAGCAGTAGCGGGACCGAGACCCAGTACTTC
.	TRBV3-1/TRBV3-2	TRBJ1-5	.	CASSQDQGRQPQHF	TGTGCCAGCAGCCAAGACCAAGGGAGGCAGCCCCAGCATTTT
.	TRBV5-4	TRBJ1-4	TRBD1	CASSTQGAQEKLFF	TGTGCCAGCAGCACACAGGGGGCGCAAGAAAAACTGTTTTTT
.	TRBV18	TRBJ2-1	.	CASSPGQGLDEQFF	TGTGCCAGCTCACCGGGGCAGGGTTTGGATGAGCAGTTCTTC
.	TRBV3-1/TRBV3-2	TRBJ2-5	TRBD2	CASSQLDGGETQYF	TGTGCCAGCAGCCAACTCGACGGGGGGGAGACCCAGTACTTC
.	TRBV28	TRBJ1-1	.	CASSLRGDTEAFF	TGTGCCAGCAGTTTACGGGGAGACACTGAAGCTTTCTTT
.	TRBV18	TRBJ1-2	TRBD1	CASSGTGGAYGYTF	TGTGCCAGCTCAGGGACAGGGGGCGCATATGGCTACACCTTC
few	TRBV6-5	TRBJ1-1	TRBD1	CASTPDRGRNTEAFF	TGTGCCAGCACCCCGGACAGGGGGAGGAACACTGAAGCTTTCTTT
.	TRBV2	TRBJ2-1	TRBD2	CASSIAGGPNNEQFF	TGTGCCAGCAGTATAGCGGGGGGGCCGAACAATGAGCAGTTCTTC
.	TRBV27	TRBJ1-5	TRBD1	CASRDRGGLGNQPQHF	TGTGCCAGCCGGGACAGGGGTGGGTTGGGCAATCAGCCCCAGCATTTT
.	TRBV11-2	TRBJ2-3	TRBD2	CASSRTSGGLSTDTQYF	TGTGCCAGCAGCAGGACTAGCGGGGGGCTCAGCACAGATACGCAGTATTTT
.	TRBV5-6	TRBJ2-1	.	CASSLGLYNEQFF	TGTGCCAGCAGCTTGGGGCTCTACAATGAGCAGTTCTTC
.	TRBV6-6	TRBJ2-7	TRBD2	CASSSLRTSSYEQYF	TGTGCCAGCAGCTCCCTCCGGACTAGCTCCTACGAGCAGTACTTC
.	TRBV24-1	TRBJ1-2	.	CATSDQGLGYTF	TGTGCCACCAGTGATCAGGGCCTGGGCTACACCTTC
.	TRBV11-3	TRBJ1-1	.	CASSLGRQMNTEAFF	TGTGCCAGCAGCTTAGGGCGACAAATGAACACTGAAGCTTTCTTT
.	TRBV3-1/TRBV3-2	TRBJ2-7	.	CASSPRGGYEQYF	TGTGCCAGCAGCCCCAGGGGCGGGTACGAGCAGTACTTC
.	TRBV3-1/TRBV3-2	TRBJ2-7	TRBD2	CASSARLAGDGEQYF	TGTGCCAGCAGCGCTAGACTAGCGGGAGACGGCGAGCAGTACTTC
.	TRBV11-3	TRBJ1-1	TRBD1	CASSLGQGGTEAFF	TGTGCCAGCAGTTTAGGACAGGGAGGCACTGAAGCTTTCTTT
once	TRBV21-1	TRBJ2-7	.	CASRHRDRGSYEQYF	TGTGCCAGCAGGCACCGGGACAGGGGATCCTACGAGCAGTACTTC
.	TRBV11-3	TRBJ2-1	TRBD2	CASGTNSDEQFF	TGTGCCAGCGGGACTAATTCGGATGAGCAGTTCTTC
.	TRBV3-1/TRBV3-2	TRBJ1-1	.	CASSSRQLNTEAFF	TGTGCCAGCAGCTCACGACAGCTGAACACTGAAGCTTTCTTT
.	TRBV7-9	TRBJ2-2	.	CASLPGPYTGELFF	TGTGCCAGCCTCCCAGGGCCGTACACCGGGGAGCTGTTTTTT
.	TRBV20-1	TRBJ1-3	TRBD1	CSASPGTGVGNTIYF	TGCAGTGCTAGTCCCGGGACAGGGGTCGGAAACACCATATATTTT
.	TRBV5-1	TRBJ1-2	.	CASSSPTGFNYGYTF	TGCGCCAGCAGCTCACCCACAGGGTTCAACTATGGCTACACCTTC
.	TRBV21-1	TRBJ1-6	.	CASSNGDRPSYNSPLHF	TGTGCCAGCAGCAACGGAGACAGGCCCTCCTATAATTCACCCCTCCACTTT
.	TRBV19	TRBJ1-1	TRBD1	CATGIGQGTEAFF	TGTGCCACCGGGATCGGACAGGGCACTGAAGCTTTCTTT
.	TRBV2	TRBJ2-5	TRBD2	CASSDSGGSGETQYF	TGTGCCAGCAGTGATTCGGGCGGGAGCGGAGAGACCCAGTACTTC
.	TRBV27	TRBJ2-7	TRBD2	CASSMVGGTYEQYF	TGTGCCAGCAGTATGGTCGGGGGGACCTACGAGCAGTACTTC
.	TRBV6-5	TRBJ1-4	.	CASSLAGTPGEKLFF	TGTGCCAGCAGTCTCGCCGGGACTCCGGGTGAAAAACTGTTTTTT
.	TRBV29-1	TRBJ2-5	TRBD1	CSVELEGQGWETQYF	TGCAGCGTTGAATTAGAGGGACAGGGGTGGGAGACCCAGTACTTC
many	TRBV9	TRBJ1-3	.	CASSVLDGSSGNTIYF	TGTGCCAGCAGCGTTCTAGACGGATCCTCTGGAAACACCATATATTTT
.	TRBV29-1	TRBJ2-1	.	CSVLGHPRSSYNEQFF	TGCAGCGTTCTAGGCCACCCAAGGAGCTCCTACAATGAGCAGTTCTTC
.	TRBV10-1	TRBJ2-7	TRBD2	CASSGLAGDEQYF	TGCGCCAGCAGTGGACTAGCGGGGGACGAGCAGTACTTC
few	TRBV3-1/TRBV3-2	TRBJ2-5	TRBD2	CASSPSGEETQYF	TGTGCCAGCAGCCCTAGCGGGGAGGAGACCCAGTACTTC
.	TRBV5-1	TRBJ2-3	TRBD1	CASSSTQTGQDTQYF	TGCGCCAGCAGCTCAACCCAGACAGGGCAAGATACGCAGTATTTT
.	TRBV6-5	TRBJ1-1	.	CASSYAEPNTEAFF	TGTGCCAGCAGTTACGCAGAACCCAACACTGAAGCTTTCTTT
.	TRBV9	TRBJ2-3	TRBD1	CASSTQTGGPDTQYF	TGTGCCAGCAGCACACAGACAGGGGGCCCAGATACGCAGTATTTT
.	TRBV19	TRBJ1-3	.	CASSPGSHGNTIYF	TGTGCCAGTAGCCCAGGGTCTCATGGAAACACCATATATTTT
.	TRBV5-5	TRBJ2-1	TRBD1	CASSRRDRGYNEQFF	TGTGCCAGCAGCCGCCGGGACAGGGGGTACAATGAGCAGTTCTTC
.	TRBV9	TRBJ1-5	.	CASSSVGAFHQPQHF	TGTGCCAGCAGCTCAGTAGGGGCCTTCCATCAGCCCCAGCATTTT
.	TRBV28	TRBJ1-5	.	CASSLTGNSAQHF	TGTGCCAGCAGCCTGACCGGGAATTCAGCCCAGCATTTT
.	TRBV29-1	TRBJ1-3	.	CSVEPLLSGNTIYF	TGCAGCGTTGAACCTTTACTCTCTGGAAACACCATATATTTT
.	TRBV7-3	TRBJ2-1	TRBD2	CASSQLGTSGGIGEQFF	TGTGCCAGCAGTCAATTGGGGACTAGCGGGGGGATAGGTGAGCAGTTCTTC
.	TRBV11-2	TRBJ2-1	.	CASSLGSAVNNEQFF	TGTGCCAGCAGCTTAGGGAGCGCAGTTAACAATGAGCAGTTCTTC
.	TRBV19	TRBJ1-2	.	CASSIVVLNYGYTF	TGTGCCAGTAGTATAGTAGTACTCAACTATGGCTACACCTTC
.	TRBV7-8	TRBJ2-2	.	CASSYGQTGELFF	TGTGCCAGCAGCTACGGACAGACCGGGGAGCTGTTTTTT
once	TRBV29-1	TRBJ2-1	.	CSVGGLDLREQFF	TGCAGCGTTGGGGGACTCGATCTTCGGGAGCAGTTCTTC